This T cell receptor beta chain was observed in a study of OX40 agonist ivuxolimab in advanced cancers. Study in general: Ivuxolimab doses were 0.01, 0.1, 0.3, 1.5, 3 or 10 mg/kg every 2 weeks. Age averaged around 60 years (range about 20 to 80), and roughly 80% were male.

The CDR3 is 15 amino acids. V was trimmed by 2 bases and J by 7 bases, leaving 15 bases between them. CDR1 and CDR2 (germline): SEHNR, FQNEAQ (reference sequence). Profiling relied on immunoSEQ multiplex PCR, and the TCRdb table lists in-frame clones only, not all of them. Here the sample spans 42,000 or so clones, 75% to 90% being singletons. This clonotype originated in an adult with an advanced solid tumor such as melanoma, head and neck, liver or kidney cancer. Here the sequenced sample was CD4+ or CD8+ T cells sorted from blood, taken in a trial of the OX40 agonist ivuxolimab. The chain recombines TRBV7-9 with TRBJ2-1, with D possibly matching TRBD2 (6 bases). CDR3 protein: CASSLSSGLSNEQFF. CDR3 nucleotides: TGTGCCAGCAGCTTAAGTAGCGGACTATCGAATGAGCAGTTCTTC.